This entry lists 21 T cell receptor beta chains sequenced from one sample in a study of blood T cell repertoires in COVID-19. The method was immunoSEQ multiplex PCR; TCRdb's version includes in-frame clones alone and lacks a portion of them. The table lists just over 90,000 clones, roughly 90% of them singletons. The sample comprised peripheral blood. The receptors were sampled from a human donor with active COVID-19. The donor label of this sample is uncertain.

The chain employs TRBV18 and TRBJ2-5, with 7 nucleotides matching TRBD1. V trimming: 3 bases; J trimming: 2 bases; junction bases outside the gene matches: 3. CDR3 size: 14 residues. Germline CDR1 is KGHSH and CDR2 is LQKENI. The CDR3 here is CASSPGQLQETQYF. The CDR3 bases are TGTGCCAGCTCACCGGGACAGCTGCAAGAGACCCAGTACTTC.

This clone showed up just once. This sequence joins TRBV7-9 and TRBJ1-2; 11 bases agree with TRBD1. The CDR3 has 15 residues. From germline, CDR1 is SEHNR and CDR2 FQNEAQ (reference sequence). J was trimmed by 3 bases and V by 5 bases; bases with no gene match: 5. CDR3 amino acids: CASSARDRGYYGYTF. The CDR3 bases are TGTGCCAGCAGCGCACGGGACAGGGGGTACTATGGCTACACCTTC. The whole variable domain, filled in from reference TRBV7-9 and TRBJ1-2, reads DTGVSQNPRHKITKRGQNVTFRCDPISEHNRLYWYRQTLGQGPEFLTYFQNEAQLEKSRLLSDRFSAERPKGSFSTLEIQRTEQGDSAMYLCASSARDRGYYGYTFGSGTRLTVV.

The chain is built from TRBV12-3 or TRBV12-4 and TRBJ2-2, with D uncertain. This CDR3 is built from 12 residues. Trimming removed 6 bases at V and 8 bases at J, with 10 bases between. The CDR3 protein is CASSLRLGELFF. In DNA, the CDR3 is TGTGCCAGCAGCCTGCGGTTAGGGGAGCTGTTTTTT.

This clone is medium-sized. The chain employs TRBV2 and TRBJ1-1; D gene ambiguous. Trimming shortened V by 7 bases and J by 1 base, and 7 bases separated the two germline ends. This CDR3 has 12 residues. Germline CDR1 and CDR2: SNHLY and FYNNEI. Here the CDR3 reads CASITRNTEAFF. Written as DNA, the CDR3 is TGTGCCAGCATTACTCGGAACACTGAAGCTTTCTTT.

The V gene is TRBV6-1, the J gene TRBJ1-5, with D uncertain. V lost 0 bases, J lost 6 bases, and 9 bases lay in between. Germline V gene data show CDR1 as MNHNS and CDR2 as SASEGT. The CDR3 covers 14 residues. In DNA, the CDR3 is TGTGCCAGCAGTGAAGCGCTGGGGAGTCAGCCCCAGCATTTT. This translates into CASSEALGSQPQHF.

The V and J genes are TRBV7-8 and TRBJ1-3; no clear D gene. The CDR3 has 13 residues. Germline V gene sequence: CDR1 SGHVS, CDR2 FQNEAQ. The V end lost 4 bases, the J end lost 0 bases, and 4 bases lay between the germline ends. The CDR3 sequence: CASSSGSGNTIYF. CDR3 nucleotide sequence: TGTGCCAGCAGCTCAGGCTCTGGAAACACCATATATTTT.

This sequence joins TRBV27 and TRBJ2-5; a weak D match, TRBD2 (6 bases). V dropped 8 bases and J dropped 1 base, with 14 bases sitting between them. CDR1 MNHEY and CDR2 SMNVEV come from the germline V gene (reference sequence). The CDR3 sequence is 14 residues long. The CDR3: CASRWAGSQETQYF. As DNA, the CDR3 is TGTGCCAGCCGCTGGGCGGGGAGCCAAGAGACCCAGTACTTC.

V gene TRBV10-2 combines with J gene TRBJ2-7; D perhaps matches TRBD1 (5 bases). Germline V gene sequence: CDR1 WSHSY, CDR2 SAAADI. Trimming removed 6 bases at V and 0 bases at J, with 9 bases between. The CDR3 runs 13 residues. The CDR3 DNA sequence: TGCGCCAGCAGGGCCGACAGCTCCTACGAGCAGTACTTC. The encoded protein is CASRADSSYEQYF.

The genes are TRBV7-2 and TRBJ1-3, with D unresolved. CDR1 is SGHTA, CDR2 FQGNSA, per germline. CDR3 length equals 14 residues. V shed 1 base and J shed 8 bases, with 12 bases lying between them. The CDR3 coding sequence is TGTGCCAGCAGCTTAGAACTCCCGGGGTACACCATATATTTT. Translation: CASSLELPGYTIYF.

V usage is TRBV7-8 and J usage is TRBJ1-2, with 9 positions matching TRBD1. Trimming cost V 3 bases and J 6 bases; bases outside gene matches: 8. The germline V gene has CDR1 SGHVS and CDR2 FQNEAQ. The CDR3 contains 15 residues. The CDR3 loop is CASSFLDRGDDGYTF. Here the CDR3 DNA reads TGTGCCAGCAGCTTTCTTGACAGGGGGGACGATGGCTACACCTTC.

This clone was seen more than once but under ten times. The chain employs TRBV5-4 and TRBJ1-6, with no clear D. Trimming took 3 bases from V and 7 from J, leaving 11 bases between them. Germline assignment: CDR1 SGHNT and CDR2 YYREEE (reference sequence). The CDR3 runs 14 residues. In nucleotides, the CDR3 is TGTGCCAGCAGCTCACCCGGCAGGAATTCACCCCTCCACTTT. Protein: CASSSPGRNSPLHF.

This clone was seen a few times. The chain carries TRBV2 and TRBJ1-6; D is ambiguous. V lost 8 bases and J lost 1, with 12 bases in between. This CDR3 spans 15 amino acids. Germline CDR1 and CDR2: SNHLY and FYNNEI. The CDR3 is CASSFSRSYNSPLHF. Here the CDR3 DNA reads TGTGCCAGCTCCTTTTCCAGATCCTATAATTCACCCCTCCACTTT.

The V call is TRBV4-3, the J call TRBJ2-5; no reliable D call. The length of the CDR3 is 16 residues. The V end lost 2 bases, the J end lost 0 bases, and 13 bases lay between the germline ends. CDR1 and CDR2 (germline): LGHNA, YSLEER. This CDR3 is CASSQSWSGYQETQYF. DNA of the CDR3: TGCGCCAGCAGCCAATCATGGTCCGGGTACCAAGAGACCCAGTACTTC.

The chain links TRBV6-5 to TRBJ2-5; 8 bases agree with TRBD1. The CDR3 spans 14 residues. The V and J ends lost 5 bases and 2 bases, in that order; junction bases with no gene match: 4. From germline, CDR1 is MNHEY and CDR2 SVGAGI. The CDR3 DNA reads TGTGCCAGCAGTCACCGGGACAGGCAAGAGACCCAGTACTTC. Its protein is CASSHRDRQETQYF.

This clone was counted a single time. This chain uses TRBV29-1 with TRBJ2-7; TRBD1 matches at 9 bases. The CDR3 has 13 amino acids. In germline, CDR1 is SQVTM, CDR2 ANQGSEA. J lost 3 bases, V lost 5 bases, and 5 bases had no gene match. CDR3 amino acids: CSVQPGQGYEQYF. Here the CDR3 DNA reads TGCAGCGTTCAACCGGGACAGGGCTACGAGCAGTACTTC.

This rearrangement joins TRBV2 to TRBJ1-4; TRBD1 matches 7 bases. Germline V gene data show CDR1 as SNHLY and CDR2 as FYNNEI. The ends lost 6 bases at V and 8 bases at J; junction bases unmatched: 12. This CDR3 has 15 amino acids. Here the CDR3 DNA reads TGTGCCAGCAGCGAAACAGGGGACCCCATCGAAAAACTGTTTTTT. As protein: CASSETGDPIEKLFF.

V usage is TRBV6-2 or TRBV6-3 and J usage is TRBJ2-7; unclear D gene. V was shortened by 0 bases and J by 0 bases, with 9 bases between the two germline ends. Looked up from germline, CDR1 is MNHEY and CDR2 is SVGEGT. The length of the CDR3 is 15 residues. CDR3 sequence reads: CASSYSSVSSYEQYF. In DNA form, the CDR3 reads TGTGCCAGCAGTTACTCGAGTGTGAGCTCCTACGAGCAGTACTTC.

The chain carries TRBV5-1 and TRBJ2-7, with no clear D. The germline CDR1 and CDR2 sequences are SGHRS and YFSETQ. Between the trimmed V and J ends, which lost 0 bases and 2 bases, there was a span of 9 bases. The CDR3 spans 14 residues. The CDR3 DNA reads TGCGCCAGCAGCTTGGATCTGGGCCCCTACGAGCAGTACTTC. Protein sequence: CASSLDLGPYEQYF.

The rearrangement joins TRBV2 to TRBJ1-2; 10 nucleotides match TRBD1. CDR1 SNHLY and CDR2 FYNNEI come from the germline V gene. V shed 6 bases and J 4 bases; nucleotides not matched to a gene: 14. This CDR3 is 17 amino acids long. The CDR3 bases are TGTGCCAGCAGAGACGACAGGGGGCTCGAAAGAGGCTATGGCTACACCTTC. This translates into CASRDDRGLERGYGYTF.

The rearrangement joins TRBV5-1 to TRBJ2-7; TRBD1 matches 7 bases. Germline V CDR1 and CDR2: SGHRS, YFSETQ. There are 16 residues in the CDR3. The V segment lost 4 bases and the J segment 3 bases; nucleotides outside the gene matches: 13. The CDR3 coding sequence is TGCGCCAGCAGCCCGCAACGGGACAGTTTTATCTACGAGCAGTACTTC. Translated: CASSPQRDSFIYEQYF.

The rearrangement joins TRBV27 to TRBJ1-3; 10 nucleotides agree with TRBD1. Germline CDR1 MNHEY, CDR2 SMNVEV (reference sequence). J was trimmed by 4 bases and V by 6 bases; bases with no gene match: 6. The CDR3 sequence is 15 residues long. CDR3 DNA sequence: TGTGCCAGCAGACCCGCGGGACAGGGGGGAAACACCATATATTTT. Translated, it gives CASRPAGQGGNTIYF.